A selection of T cell receptor beta chains follows, all from one sample in a study of blood T cell repertoires in COVID-19. TCRdb's copy holds only in-frame clones and misses some; the assay was immunoSEQ multiplex PCR. The sample holds tens of thousands of clones, 83% seen once. The specimen sequenced was peripheral blood. These receptors all stem from a human donor in a cohort sampled during active COVID-19. Each CDR3 is given with its conserved first and last residue. Each record gives: V gene, J gene, clone size, CDR3 protein. The size field is filled for only some rows; it gives once, few, many or a size class.

>TRBV3-1/TRBV3-2|TRBJ2-3|NA
CASSSRRMTSTDTQYF
>TRBV5-4|TRBJ1-4|NA
CASSLFGTGNEKLFF
>TRBV7-9|TRBJ1-4|few
CASSSIDSPTEKLFF
>TRBV9|TRBJ1-1|few
CASSALPGGARNTEAFF
>TRBV5-8|TRBJ2-3|NA
CASSLGLAGVADTQYF
>TRBV27|TRBJ1-2|NA
CASSKDLVGYTF
>TRBV6-6|TRBJ2-2|NA
CATLGGPNTGELFF
>TRBV30|TRBJ2-6|NA
CAWRPLGGVGSGANVLTF
>TRBV11-3|TRBJ2-1|NA
CASSRQGGGSEQFF
>TRBV2|TRBJ1-5|NA
CASRQGAGNQPQHF
>TRBV7-8|TRBJ2-5|NA
CASTLRTPGYEGLGAPETQYF
>TRBV19|TRBJ1-5|NA
CASSIRAGQPQHF
>TRBV7-2|TRBJ2-4|NA
CASSSLGREMDIQYF
>TRBV5-4|TRBJ2-5|NA
CASSPRTGGVQETQYF
>TRBV28|TRBJ1-1|NA
CASSGSLGGTEAFF
>TRBV5-1|TRBJ1-1|NA
CASSLEGVQEAFF
>TRBV30|TRBJ2-7|NA
CAWSQPGGGEQYF
>TRBV15|TRBJ1-5|NA
CATSRGTGFQPQHF
>TRBV13|TRBJ2-1|NA
CASSTRQGGVEQFF
>TRBV30|TRBJ1-3|NA
CAGNHRANTIYF
>TRBV27|TRBJ1-1|NA
CASIDNLATEAFF
>TRBV29-1|TRBJ1-2|NA
CSADRGYGYTF
>TRBV27|TRBJ2-7|few
CASSLFGRAGGAYEQYF
>TRBV28|TRBJ1-2|NA
CASGRVQQGANGYTF
>TRBV7-2|TRBJ1-1|NA
CASSLGAGMNTEAFF
>TRBV11-3|TRBJ2-7|NA
CASSPQRLLYEQYF
>TRBV24-1|TRBJ2-1|NA
CATSDRLGAQNEQFF
>TRBV14|TRBJ1-3|few
CASSRGYTGNTIYF
>TRBV7-2|TRBJ1-1|NA
CASSLVRGYGAFF
>TRBV6-5|TRBJ1-2|NA
CASTSSLNYGYTF
>TRBV27|TRBJ2-2|few
CASSLDRAELFF
>TRBV23-1|TRBJ2-7|once
CASSRATGSLYEQYF
>TRBV10-3|TRBJ2-5|NA
CAISEGGFRETQYF
>TRBV7-3|TRBJ1-5|NA
CASSLAPGVGQPQHF
>TRBV5-6|TRBJ2-1|NA
CASSWGESNEQFF
>TRBV18|TRBJ2-3|NA
CASSPLGQGSTDTQYF
>TRBV7-9|TRBJ2-3|NA
CASSSLPGQGSDTQYF
>TRBV7-6|TRBJ2-7|NA
CASSPTTGSYEQYF
>TRBV5-1|TRBJ2-5|once
CASGFLPVQGTTQYF
>TRBV6-2/TRBV6-3|TRBJ1-4|NA
CASSRATNEKLFF
>TRBV6-6|TRBJ2-7|NA
CASSYFPGQGAHEQYF
>TRBV24-1|TRBJ2-1|NA
CATSVAVSSYNEQFF
>TRBV6-5|TRBJ2-4|NA
CASRTEQGSGDIQYF
>TRBV9|TRBJ1-2|NA
CASSSPGGLGYGYTF
>TRBV5-6|TRBJ1-1|NA
CASSSEVPGTEAFF
>TRBV28|TRBJ1-6|NA
CASYRDGSSPLHF
>TRBV19|TRBJ2-6|NA
CASSGRGLGANVLTF
>TRBV3-1/TRBV3-2|TRBJ2-1|NA
CATSLSGGRQNEQFF
>TRBV5-4|TRBJ2-3|NA
CASSPGLATSDTQYF
>TRBV7-9|TRBJ2-3|NA
CASSAGVAGTWDTQYF
>TRBV15|TRBJ2-1|NA
CATSSERAGGIYNEQFF
>TRBV7-2|TRBJ2-3|NA
CASSAQAISTDTQYF
>TRBV4-1|TRBJ2-7|NA
CASSSGTGQGAYEQYF
>TRBV6-6|NA|NA
CASSYTTTKFQHF
>TRBV4-1|TRBJ2-1|NA
CASSQDPRQGVNNEQFF